The T cell receptor (beta chain) under discussion was sequenced for a study of beta chain features in type 1 diabetes. Whole-study findings and limits: A greater similarity of naive, central memory and Treg TCRB repertoires was seen among patients than among healthy donors. Whatever favoring of shorter templates PCR might show would apply equally to patients and controls.

Expressed TCRB transcripts were sequenced after all isolated RNA was converted to cDNA. Method: immunoSEQ multiplex PCR; TCRdb's copy keeps in-frame clones and lacks some. The sample has roughly 370,000 clones, around 14% seen once. Comments on this clone: What it recognizes is unknown.

Every single donor gave one heparinised blood draw, and these averaged roughly 120 mL. Markers CD45RO/CCR7/CD25/CD127/CD95/CD27 served to sort CD4+ naive, central memory, regulatory and stem cell-like memory cells. Trimming cost V 1 base and J 4 bases, with 8 bases left between them. The CDR3 extends over 15 amino acids. Germline V gene lookup returns CDR1 SEHNR and CDR2 FQNEAQ (reference sequence). The source is a man aged 30 to 39 in good health. The source material was naive CD4+ T cells from blood. This chain connects TRBV7-9 to TRBJ2-6; no clear D gene. The CDR3 region has the DNA TGTGCCAGCAGCTTAGATGGATCAGGGGCCAACGTCCTGACTTTC. This translates into CASSLDGSGANVLTF.